This TCR beta chain was sequenced during a study of radiotherapy plus CTLA-4 blockade in lung cancer. Study information: Among all patients, roughly 19% showed objective responses, while about 30% had disease control. Study-wide findings and caveats: Subsequent to radiotherapy plus ipilimumab, tumor-derived TCR clones underwent expansion in blood.

The CDR3 has 16 residues. In germline, CDR1 is SGHRS, CDR2 YFSETQ. V shed 1 base and J shed 1 base, with 13 bases lying between them. The method was immunoSEQ multiplex PCR; TCRdb's version includes in-frame clones alone and lacks a portion of them. The data show 70,000 to 90,000 clones, approximately 80% seen once. Receiving focal radiation plus CTLA-4 blockade with ipilimumab were patients who had chemo-refractory metastatic non-small-cell lung cancer. To note about this clone: Its antigen is not identified.

The receptor comes from a human donor with non-small cell lung cancer who had stable disease on radiotherapy plus ipilimumab. The sequenced sample was peripheral blood, obtained from a patient treated with radiotherapy plus ipilimumab. The chain has TRBV5-1 and TRBJ2-3, with D possibly being TRBD2 (6 bases). The CDR3: CASSLYGGAGTDTQYF. As DNA, the CDR3 is TGCGCCAGCAGCTTGTATGGAGGGGCCGGCACAGATACGCAGTATTTT.